The 12 T cell receptor beta chains below all came from one sample that was sequenced in a study of cytomegalovirus exposure and HLA in healthy donors. PCR primers comprised 60 Vbeta and 13 Jbeta primers. TCRdb keeps only in-frame clones here, not all; method: immunoSEQ multiplex PCR. The table records 190,000 or so clones, 83% of them present only once. The sequencing input was PBMCs. Receptor source: a man aged 50-59 years in good health and CMV-seronegative.

The genes are TRBV5-5 and TRBJ2-7; no firm D call. Trimming took off 0 bases at V and 0 bases at J, with 10 bases between the two ends. CDR3 length: 15 amino acids. CDR1 and CDR2 from the germline V gene are SGHKS and YYEKEE (reference sequence). The CDR3 sequence: CASSLGAQNSYEQYF. CDR3 bases: TGTGCCAGCAGCTTGGGTGCACAGAACTCCTACGAGCAGTACTTC.

This sequence joins TRBV19 and TRBJ2-5; 9 nucleotides agree with TRBD1. V was pared by 7 bases and J by 5 bases, with 14 bases of the junction left unmatched. The CDR3 contains 16 residues. The germline gives CDR1 LNHDA, CDR2 SQIVND (reference sequence). As DNA, the CDR3 is TGTGCCAGTACGCTAAATCCGGGACAGGGACGGGAGACCCAGTACTTC. Its protein product is CASTLNPGQGRETQYF. Using reference TRBV19 and TRBJ2-5 for the parts outside the CDR3, the full variable domain is DGGITQSPKYLFRKEGQNVTLSCEQNLNHDAMYWYRQDPGQGLRLIYYSQIVNDFQKGDIAEGYSVSREKKESFPLTVTSAQKNPTAFYLCASTLNPGQGRETQYFGPGTRLLVL.

The V call is TRBV6-5, the J call TRBJ2-3, with a tentative D call TRBD2 (6 bases). The germline gives CDR1 MNHEY, CDR2 SVGAGI. The CDR3 runs to 15 residues. Between the trimmed V and J ends, which lost 5 bases and 4 bases, there was a span of 16 bases. The CDR3 DNA is TGTGCCAGCAGTAGACAACTAGCTCGGGCAGATACGCAGTATTTT. Translation: CASSRQLARADTQYF.

The V and J genes are TRBV19 and TRBJ1-5, with no clear D. Germline loops: CDR1 LNHDA, CDR2 SQIVND (reference sequence). The V end lost 1 base, the J end lost 4 bases, and 17 bases lay between the germline ends. CDR3 length: 17 residues. As DNA, the CDR3 is TGTGCCAGTAGTATAGTCCCAGGTTCTAATAGGAATCAGCCCCAGCATTTT. Translated, it gives CASSIVPGSNRNQPQHF.

CDR3 in DNA: TGTGCCAGCAGCTTGAACGAGCGGGTCTCTGGGGCCAACGTCCTGACTTTC. Translated: CASSLNERVSGANVLTF. The chain is built from TRBV5-4 and TRBJ2-6, with a weak D call TRBD2 (6 bases). CDR1 is SGHNT and CDR2 is YYREEE in the germline V gene (reference sequence). Trimming pared 1 base from V and 0 bases from J, leaving 11 bases between. The CDR3 consists of 17 residues. The whole variable domain, filled in from reference TRBV5-4 and TRBJ2-6, reads ETGVTQSPTHLIKTRGQQVTLRCSSQSGHNTVSWYQQALGQGPQFIFQYYREEENGRGNFPPRFSGLQFPNYSSELNVNALELDDSALYLCASSLNERVSGANVLTFGAGSRLTVL.

This CDR3 is CASGFGQGGYEQYF. For the CDR3, the DNA is TGTGCTAGTGGTTTTGGGCAGGGTGGCTACGAGCAGTACTTC. The chain employs TRBV12-5 and TRBJ2-7; a possible D gene is TRBD1 (5 bases). V lost 3 bases, J lost 3 bases, and 12 bases lay in between. The germline V gene encodes CDR1 LGHNT and CDR2 FRNRAP. CDR3 length: 14 amino acids.

V is TRBV6-1 and J is TRBJ1-5, with a tentative D call TRBD1 (5 bases). The germline V gene encodes CDR1 MNHNS and CDR2 SASEGT. The CDR3 runs to 11 residues. V shed 6 bases and J shed 12 bases, with 12 bases lying between them. CDR3 coding DNA: TGTGCCAGCAGAGGGGATAGGAGCCAGCATTTT. It translates to CASRGDRSQHF.

J is TRBJ2-7 and V is TRBV19; D may be TRBD2 (6 bases). V dropped 5 bases and J dropped 1 base, with 15 bases sitting between them. The CDR3 loop spans 15 amino acids. The germline gives CDR1 LNHDA, CDR2 SQIVND (reference sequence). CDR3 in amino acids: CASSRERSGSYEQYF. In DNA, the CDR3 is TGTGCCAGTAGTCGGGAGCGGAGCGGGTCCTACGAGCAGTACTTC.

The chain has TRBV18 and TRBJ1-6; the D gene is possibly TRBD1 (5 bases). Looked up from germline, CDR1 is KGHSH and CDR2 is LQKENI. Trimming cost V 0 bases and J 2 bases, with 5 bases left between them. The CDR3 runs to 15 residues. CDR3 loop: CASSPPDTYNSPLHF. Written as DNA, the CDR3 is TGTGCCAGCTCACCACCGGACACCTATAATTCACCCCTCCACTTT. The full variable domain, its missing parts supplied by reference TRBV18 and TRBJ1-6, is NAGVMQNPRHLVRRRGQEARLRCSPMKGHSHVYWYRQLPEEGLKFMVYLQKENIIDESGMPKERFSAEFPKEGPSILRIQQVVRGDSAAYFCASSPPDTYNSPLHFGNGTRLTVT.

This sequence joins TRBV7-2 and TRBJ2-1, with TRBD2 matching over 13 bases. Trimming took 6 bases from V and 5 from J; bases not matched to a gene: 4. Germline CDR1 and CDR2: SGHTA and FQGNSA. The CDR3 has 15 residues. The CDR3 here is CASSKGLAGNNEQFF. The CDR3 DNA is TGTGCCAGCAGTAAGGGACTAGCGGGAAACAATGAGCAGTTCTTC.

In the case of this clone: One junction end disagrees with the germline gene, perhaps due to a read error. At the DNA level, this CDR3 is encoded by other sequences in the same sample as well. J is TRBJ1-1 and V is TRBV4-1; tentatively, D is TRBD1 (5 bases). The CDR3 length is 14 residues. Germline V CDR1 and CDR2: MGHRA, YSYEKL. The CDR3 DNA reads TGCGCCAGCAGCCAGAGACAGCTGAACACTGAAGCTTTCTTC. Translation: CASSQRQLNTEAFF.

This clone was detected a few times. V and J are TRBV6-5 and TRBJ1-3, with 7 nucleotides matching TRBD1. Per germline, CDR1 MNHEY and CDR2 SVGAGI. V lost 1 base to trimming and J lost 6 bases; unmatched junction nucleotides: 3. The CDR3 is made up of 14 amino acids. The chain's CDR3 is CASSYYRGTNTIYF. DNA for the CDR3: TGTGCCAGCAGTTACTACAGGGGAACAAACACCATATATTTT.